This TCR beta chain was documented in a study of beta chain features in type 1 diabetes. Study results and limitations: Patients' naive, central memory and Treg TCRB repertoires seemed closer to one another than those of healthy donors. All four CD4+ subsets of Type 1 diabetes patients contained TCRB CDR3s that were moderately but significantly shorter. More deletions and fewer insertions at VDJ junctions were seen in type 1 diabetes patients. PCR might favor shorter templates, but any such skew would affect patients and controls equally.

Trimming removed 7 bases at V and 2 bases at J, with 6 bases between. The CDR3 consists of 11 residues. Germline V CDR1 and CDR2: SGHAT, FQNNGV. Only a few counts were recorded for this clone. The antigen is undetermined. cDNA synthesis used the whole RNA isolate, giving expressed TCRB sequences. Generated by immunoSEQ multiplex PCR, the TCRdb table keeps only in-frame clones and is missing some. Of 350,000 to 450,000 clones detected, over 10% appear once; the ten largest clones hold over 0.008%. This receptor was taken from a woman between 18 and 29 years old with type 1 diabetes. The chain has TRBV11-2 and TRBJ2-7; no definite D call. Sequenced: naive CD4+ T cells from blood. This CDR3 reads CASTSAYEQYF. The CDR3, as DNA: TGTGCCAGCACCTCAGCCTACGAGCAGTACTTC.